Below, one TCR beta chain is given with its context. Its antigen is unknown. One base away there is no much larger clone; base qualities are not given. To sequence the TCRbeta CDR3 region, genomic DNA was isolated from the sorted cells. The immunoSEQ Assay was used for sequencing of TCRbeta CDR3 regions. The clones in this table, taken by TCRdb from immuneACCESS, are in-frame only. Not every clone is retained; where verified, under half of the shortfall comes from an unresolved V gene, and the cause of the rest is unknown. The sample has approximately 65,000 clones on record, roughly 82% of them singletons. Around 9.9% of the sample is in the top ten clones. The trial excluded patients who had a history of autoimmune disease or were on systemic immunosuppression. In every dose cohort, peripheral blood was drawn for TCR sequencing at baseline, cycle 4 day 1, and cycle 7 day 1. The samples were taken from a phase I, first-in-human, multicenter, open-label dose-escalation trial of ivuxolimab. Adults with locally advanced or metastatic melanoma, renal cell, hepatocellular, or head and neck squamous cell carcinoma were enrolled in the trial. CD4+ and CD8+ T cells were sorted separately from peripheral blood before TCR sequencing.

These data originate in a study of OX40 agonist ivuxolimab in advanced cancers. For the study in its entirety: The costimulatory receptor OX40 (CD134) was targeted by ivuxolimab, a fully human IgG2 agonistic monoclonal antibody. The dose-escalation cohort was roughly 83% male with a mean age of about 60 years, ranging from about 23 to 85. Partial responses occurred in three dose-escalation patients: two with cutaneous melanoma and one with hepatocellular carcinoma. Intravenous ivuxolimab was administered to patients every 2 weeks at six dose levels: 0.01, 0.1, 0.3, 1.5, 3 and 10 mg/kg. Among the roughly 50 dose-escalation patients, around 20 had hepatocellular carcinoma, around 15 melanoma, 9 renal cell carcinoma and 9 head and neck cancer. Prior anti-PD-1, anti-PD-L1 or anti-CTLA-4 therapy was permitted, and approximately 42% of dose-escalation patients had received checkpoint inhibitors. Peripheral TCRbeta sequencing aimed to test whether ivuxolimab altered TCR sequence diversity and caused clonal T-cell expansion. The paper describes the monotherapy dose-escalation part (N of about 47 patients) of the phase I trial of ivuxolimab. Results and caveats for the whole study, not just this receptor: The antigen specificity of the peripheral T cells that underwent clonal expansion was not determined. On average, CD8+ T cells showed more expanded clones than CD4+ T cells after ivuxolimab. In the 0.1-3.0 mg/kg groups, partial responders had among the lowest normalized peripheral clonal expansion, particularly in CD8+ T cells. Low levels of normalized T-cell clonal expansion were also seen in some nonresponding patients. At doses from 0.1 to 3.0 mg/kg, clonal expansion was seen in both CD4+ and CD8+ blood T cells between baseline and week 6.

The TCR was taken from an adult with an advanced solid tumor such as melanoma, head and neck, liver or kidney cancer. The sequencing here drew on CD4+ or CD8+ T cells sorted from blood, taken in a trial of the OX40 agonist ivuxolimab.

CDR3 reads: CASSLGGAQANYGYTF. The DNA reads as follows: TGTGCCAGCAGCTTGGGGGGGGCGCAGGCTAACTATGGCTACACCTTC. Recombination joined TRBV5-4 with TRBJ1-2, with a weak D call of TRBD1 (6 bases match). The CDR3 spans 16 residues, from the cysteine through the phenylalanine. Only CDR3 DNA is held: 48 bases, read in frame from base 1. V loses 0 bases, J loses 0 bases, and the germline ends lie 12 bases apart. Sequences SGHNT (CDR1) and YYREEE (CDR2) are obtained from the germline V gene (reference sequence).